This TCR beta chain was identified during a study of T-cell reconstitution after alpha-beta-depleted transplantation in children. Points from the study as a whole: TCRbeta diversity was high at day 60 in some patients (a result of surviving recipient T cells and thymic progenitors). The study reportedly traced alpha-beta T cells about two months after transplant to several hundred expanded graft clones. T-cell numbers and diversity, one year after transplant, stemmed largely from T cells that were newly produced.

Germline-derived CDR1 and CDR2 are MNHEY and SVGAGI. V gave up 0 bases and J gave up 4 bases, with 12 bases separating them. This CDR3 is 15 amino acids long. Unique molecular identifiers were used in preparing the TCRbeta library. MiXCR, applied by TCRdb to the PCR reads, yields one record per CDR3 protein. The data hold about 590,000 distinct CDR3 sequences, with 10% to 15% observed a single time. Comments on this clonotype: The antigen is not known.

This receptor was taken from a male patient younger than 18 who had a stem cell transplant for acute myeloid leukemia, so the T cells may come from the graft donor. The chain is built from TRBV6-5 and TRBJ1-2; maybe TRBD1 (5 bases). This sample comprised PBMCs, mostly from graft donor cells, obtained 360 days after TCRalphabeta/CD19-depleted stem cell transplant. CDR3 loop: CASSYSAGWTYGYTF. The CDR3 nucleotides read TGTGCCAGCAGTTACTCCGCAGGGTGGACCTATGGCTACACCTTC.